The 18 T cell receptor beta chains reported below all come from one sample, sequenced in a study of blood T cell repertoires in COVID-19. This table comes from immunoSEQ multiplex PCR, and its TCRdb copy is limited to in-frame clones, with some not included. The sample has 84,000 or so clones, 65% to 85% seen once. Sequencing was performed on peripheral blood. Receptor source: a man aged 70-80 years with COVID-19, enrolled during active disease.

This sequence joins TRBV10-3 and TRBJ2-7, with 7 positions matching TRBD2. J lost 7 bases, V lost 5 bases, and 14 bases had no gene match. The CDR3 runs 15 residues. Germline CDR1 is ENHRY and CDR2 is SYGVKD. The CDR3 DNA reads as TGTGCCATCAGTCGCAGTGGGGGAGGGCCGATGGAGCAGTACTTC. Translated, it gives CAISRSGGGPMEQYF.

The chain recombines TRBV9 with TRBJ2-1; 10 nucleotides agree with TRBD2. CDR1 and CDR2 from the germline V gene are SGDLS and YYNGEE. This CDR3 region has 16 residues. J gave up 3 bases and V 4 bases, and 7 bases lay outside the gene matches. CDR3 nucleotides: TGTGCCAGCAGCACCCTCACTAGCGGGGACTACAATGAGCAGTTCTTC. Protein product: CASSTLTSGDYNEQFF.

This clone was recorded a few times. The V and J genes are TRBV12-3 or TRBV12-4 and TRBJ2-1; D uncertain. The CDR3 covers 12 residues. Trimming took off 0 bases at V and 10 bases at J, with 7 bases between the two ends. The CDR3 spells CASSLAYAEQFF. CDR3 DNA: TGTGCCAGCAGTTTAGCGTATGCGGAGCAGTTCTTC.

Many counts were recorded for this clone. CDR3 nucleotide sequence: TGTGCCAGCAGTTTATTAGCGGGAGGCGACGAGCAGTACTTC. As protein: CASSLLAGGDEQYF. The chain is built from TRBV28 and TRBJ2-7; 10 nucleotides line up with TRBD2. V trimming: 1 base; J trimming: 5 bases; junction bases outside the gene matches: 2. This CDR3 region has 14 residues. CDR1 is MDHEN and CDR2 is SYDVKM in the germline V gene.

This clone ranks as medium-sized. The chain combines TRBV18 with TRBJ2-1; 10 bases align to TRBD2. CDR1 and CDR2 from the germline V gene are KGHSH and LQKENI. This CDR3 has 16 amino acids. The ends lost 0 bases at V and 8 bases at J; junction bases unmatched: 7. The DNA for the CDR3 is TGTGCCAGCTCACCACCGAGCGGGGGGGCCTTAGATGAGCAGTTCTTC. Translation gives CASSPPSGGALDEQFF.

The J gene is TRBJ1-2, the V gene TRBV7-2, with 7 bases that match TRBD1. The CDR3 consists of 14 residues. Germline V lookup: CDR1 SGHTA, CDR2 FQGNSA. The V segment lost 5 bases and the J segment 3 bases; nucleotides outside the gene matches: 6. CDR3 sequence (DNA): TGTGCCAGCAGCCGTACCGGGACAGACTATGGCTACACCTTC. Translated, it gives CASSRTGTDYGYTF.

CDR3 coding DNA: TGTGCCAGCAGCTTTGATGCCGGTCAGCCCCAGCATTTT. It is translated as CASSFDAGQPQHF. The chain uses TRBV7-2 and TRBJ1-5; D gene uncertain. This CDR3 is 13 amino acids long. From germline, CDR1 is SGHTA and CDR2 FQGNSA. The V end lost 3 bases, the J end lost 6 bases, and 9 bases lay between the germline ends.

The rearrangement joins TRBV7-9 to TRBJ1-1; 9 positions match TRBD1. This CDR3 is built from 15 residues. Germline CDR1 and CDR2: SEHNR and FQNEAQ (reference sequence). With 1 base clipped from V and 2 bases from J, the junction kept 2 bases outside the gene matches. CDR3 in DNA: TGTGCCAGCAGCTTAGGGGGACAGGGAAACACTGAAGCTTTCTTT. This encodes CASSLGGQGNTEAFF. Full variable domain (outside the CDR3, taken from reference TRBV7-9 and TRBJ1-1): DTGVSQNPRHKITKRGQNVTFRCDPISEHNRLYWYRQTLGQGPEFLTYFQNEAQLEKSRLLSDRFSAERPKGSFSTLEIQRTEQGDSAMYLCASSLGGQGNTEAFFGQGTRLTVV.

The chain combines TRBV4-2 with TRBJ2-1, with 7 bases matching TRBD1. Trimming at V came to 0 bases and at J to 9 bases, leaving 14 bases not matched to a gene. This CDR3 has 17 amino acids. Looked up from germline, CDR1 is LGHNA and CDR2 is YNFKEQ. CDR3 DNA sequence: TGTGCCAGCAGCCAAGACCAGGACAGGACGATTGAGGGTGAGCAGTTCTTC. This encodes CASSQDQDRTIEGEQFF.

The chain joins TRBV27 to TRBJ2-7, with D maybe TRBD1 (5 bases). V was shortened by 8 bases and J by 1 base, with 18 bases between the two germline ends. This CDR3 is 15 amino acids long. The germline V gene has CDR1 MNHEY and CDR2 SMNVEV (reference sequence). Written as DNA, the CDR3 is TGTGCCAGCGGAGATTTAGGGGCACGATCCTACGAGCAGTACTTC. Its translation: CASGDLGARSYEQYF.

The gene calls are TRBV6-1 and TRBJ1-6, with 7 nucleotides matching TRBD1. V shed 1 base and J 9 bases; nucleotides not matched to a gene: 3. Germline V gene sequence: CDR1 MNHNS, CDR2 SASEGT. CDR3 length: 14 residues. CDR3 amino acids: CASSEGTGGSPLHF. Written as DNA, the CDR3 is TGTGCCAGCAGTGAAGGGACAGGAGGTTCACCCCTCCACTTT.

The chain combines TRBV4-3 with TRBJ1-5, with TRBD1 identical over 8 bases. Germline CDR1 and CDR2: LGHNA and YSLEER. The CDR3 has 15 residues. V dropped 0 bases and J dropped 6; count of bases not matched to a gene: 4. The CDR3: CASSQDQGAGQPQHF. The CDR3 nucleotides read TGCGCCAGCAGCCAAGATCAGGGGGCTGGTCAGCCCCAGCATTTT.

This sequence joins TRBV3-1 (or the pseudogene TRBV3-2) and TRBJ2-2; no clear D. The V gene lost 0 bases and the J gene lost 9 bases, with 11 bases spanning the gap. The CDR3 runs to 14 residues. CDR1 and CDR2 (germline): LGHDT, YNNKEL (reference sequence). The CDR3 nucleotides read TGTGCCAGCAGCCAAGACCCAGCGACCAGGGAGCTGTTTTTT. Amino acids: CASSQDPATRELFF.

This clone has only a few counts. This chain connects TRBV2 to TRBJ2-7, with 12 bases matching TRBD2. Germline-derived CDR1 and CDR2 are SNHLY and FYNNEI. The CDR3 totals 15 residues. J gave up 7 bases and V 5 bases, and 9 bases lay outside the gene matches. The CDR3 DNA reads as TGTGCCAGCAGTCCCGCGACTAGCGGGAGTAGAGAGCAGTACTTC. Encoded protein: CASSPATSGSREQYF.

The chain carries TRBV18 and TRBJ1-4; 7 bases fit TRBD1. Trimming took 3 bases from V and 6 from J; bases not matched to a gene: 7. The CDR3 extends over 15 amino acids. Germline-derived CDR1 and CDR2 are KGHSH and LQKENI. The CDR3 nucleotides are TGTGCCAGCTCACCGGACAGGATTGACTATGAAAAACTGTTTTTT. This translates into CASSPDRIDYEKLFF.

This clone was detected only once. The chain combines TRBV2 with TRBJ1-2; 7 positions match TRBD1. Losses at the gene ends were 2 bases for V and 3 bases for J; bases not matched to a gene: 3. The CDR3 has 14 residues. Germline values: CDR1 SNHLY, CDR2 FYNNEI. The CDR3 nucleotides are TGTGCCAGCAGTGAAAGGGGGCCATACTATGGCTACACCTTC. It encodes CASSERGPYYGYTF.

The J gene is TRBJ1-2, the V gene TRBV18; 10 bases are a match to TRBD1. Trimming removed 3 bases from V and 3 bases from J; junction bases left unmatched: 16. The CDR3 runs 19 residues. Looked up from germline, CDR1 is KGHSH and CDR2 is LQKENI. CDR3 nucleotides: TGTGCCAGCTCACCGAACACTTTTGGGGGACAGGGGCAGGACTATGGCTACACCTTC. It codes for CASSPNTFGGQGQDYGYTF.

In this sample, this clone turned up once. The chain joins TRBV5-4 to TRBJ2-1, with 10 bases fitting TRBD2. The germline V gene encodes CDR1 SGHNT and CDR2 YYREEE (reference sequence). CDR3 length: 14 residues. J was trimmed by 10 bases and V by 4 bases; bases with no gene match: 8. The CDR3 sequence is CASSRTSGPGEQFF. Here the CDR3 DNA reads TGTGCCAGCAGCCGGACTAGCGGACCGGGGGAGCAGTTCTTC.